Below, 18 T cell receptor beta chains from the same sample are listed, as sequenced in a study of identifying expanded T cells in peripheral blood. Clones were sequenced by immunoSEQ multiplex PCR, and TCRdb holds only the in-frame ones, with some missing. This table holds 90,000 to 95,000 clones, approximately 91% found once. The material sequenced was blood. These receptors were obtained from a person between 18 and 75 years old in good health.

The chain is built from TRBV4-3 and TRBJ2-1, with D hard to call. The CDR3 totals 17 residues. Germline CDR1 LGHNA, CDR2 YSLEER. V lost 0 bases and J 0 bases, leaving 12 bases between the germline ends. CDR3 sequence: CASSQESAASSYNEQFF. CDR3 nucleotide sequence: TGCGCCAGCAGCCAAGAAAGTGCGGCGAGCTCCTACAATGAGCAGTTCTTC.

This clone was observed a handful of times. Other DNA sequences within the sample encode an identical CDR3. The rearrangement joins TRBV5-1 to TRBJ1-3; D ambiguous. Per the germline V gene, CDR1 is SGHRS and CDR2 is YFSETQ. The CDR3 totals 15 residues. V dropped 0 bases and J dropped 0 bases, with 7 bases sitting between them. In nucleotides, the CDR3 is TGCGCCAGCAGCTTGGTTGGGGTCTCTGGAAACACCATATATTTT. It is translated as CASSLVGVSGNTIYF.

V gene TRBV7-3 combines with J gene TRBJ2-5, with D uncertain. This CDR3 comprises 16 residues. Trimming stripped 5 bases from V and 1 base from J, with 17 bases between. Germline loops: CDR1 SGHTA, CDR2 FQGTGA. The CDR3, as DNA: TGTGCCAGCAGCCTCCTCGGGTTGGGCGGCCAAGAGACCCAGTACTTC. Its protein product is CASSLLGLGGQETQYF.

The V call is TRBV19, the J call TRBJ1-1, with D possibly TRBD1 on 6 matching bases. Germline CDR1 reads LNHDA; CDR2 reads SQIVND (reference sequence). The CDR3 is 14 residues long. V was trimmed by 9 bases and J by 5 bases, leaving 19 bases between them. This CDR3 reads CASKMVGGRTEAFF. The CDR3 DNA reads TGTGCCAGCAAAATGGTCGGGGGGCGGACTGAAGCTTTCTTT.

The J gene is TRBJ1-5, the V gene TRBV19; D uncertain. V was trimmed by 3 bases and J by 3 bases, leaving 9 bases between them. Germline V lookup: CDR1 LNHDA, CDR2 SQIVND (reference sequence). The CDR3 extends over 14 amino acids. This chain's CDR3 is CASSIRGNNQPQHF. The CDR3 DNA reads as TGTGCCAGTAGTATCCGCGGGAACAATCAGCCCCAGCATTTT. Supplemented by reference TRBV19 and TRBJ1-5, the full variable domain reads DGGITQSPKYLFRKEGQNVTLSCEQNLNHDAMYWYRQDPGQGLRLIYYSQIVNDFQKGDIAEGYSVSREKKESFPLTVTSAQKNPTAFYLCASSIRGNNQPQHFGDGTRLSIL.

The chain carries TRBV9 and TRBJ2-3; D is ambiguous. The CDR3 is 16 residues long. V lost 1 base to trimming and J lost 4 bases, with 16 bases between them. Germline CDR1 is SGDLS and CDR2 is YYNGEE. CDR3 region: CASSVSVGPSSDTQYF. The CDR3 nucleotides are TGTGCCAGCAGCGTAAGTGTAGGACCATCATCAGATACGCAGTATTTT. Variable domain in full (rest from reference TRBV9 and TRBJ2-3): DSGVTQTPKHLITATGQRVTLRCSPRSGDLSVYWYQQSLDQGLQFLIQYYNGEERAKGNILERFSAQQFPDLHSELNLSSLELGDSALYFCASSVSVGPSSDTQYFGPGTRLTVL.

The CDR3, as DNA: TGTGCCTCGGATACTAACGGGGGGGTCGGCAATCAGCCCCAGCATTTT. It encodes CASDTNGGVGNQPQHF. V usage is TRBV30 and J usage is TRBJ1-5; weak D call: TRBD1 (5 bases). V was cut by 7 bases and J by 2 bases, with 21 bases left in between. There are 16 residues in the CDR3. Germline V gives CDR1 GTSNPN, CDR2 SVGIG (reference sequence).

This clone appeared once. The V gene is TRBV19, the J gene TRBJ1-2; D is possibly TRBD1 (6 bases). Trimming removed 4 bases from V and 2 bases from J, with 11 bases in between. Looked up from germline, CDR1 is LNHDA and CDR2 is SQIVND (reference sequence). The CDR3 runs to 14 residues. The CDR3 protein is CASSNRGGNYGYTF. CDR3 nucleotide sequence: TGTGCCAGTAGTAACCGCGGGGGCAACTATGGCTACACCTTC.

The chain has TRBV6-6 and TRBJ1-2; unclear D gene. Germline CDR1 and CDR2: MNHNY and SVGAGI (reference sequence). V was cut by 7 bases and J by 0 bases, with 12 bases left in between. This CDR3 has 14 amino acids. The CDR3 region is CASNNPPANYGYTF. CDR3 in DNA: TGTGCCAGCAACAACCCCCCAGCTAACTATGGCTACACCTTC.

The rearrangement links TRBV6-6 to TRBJ1-2; 10 bases map to TRBD1. The V gene's germline CDR1 is MNHNY and CDR2 SVGAGI (reference sequence). Trimming at V came to 5 bases and at J to 10 bases, leaving 7 bases not matched to a gene. The CDR3 spans 13 residues. DNA for the CDR3: TGTGCCAGCAGTAAAGGGACAGGGGCACTCTACACCTTC. This translates into CASSKGTGALYTF.

This sequence joins TRBV6-5 and TRBJ1-2; D not resolved. Trimming stripped 4 bases from V and 2 bases from J, with 14 bases between. CDR3 size: 15 residues. CDR1 and CDR2 (germline): MNHEY, SVGAGI. CDR3 sequence reads: CASSSSPTKNYGYTF. In DNA, the CDR3 is TGTGCCAGCAGTTCCTCCCCGACAAAGAACTATGGCTACACCTTC.

The chain is built from TRBV4-1 and TRBJ2-7; 8 bases map to TRBD2. The germline V gene encodes CDR1 MGHRA and CDR2 YSYEKL. The CDR3 is 16 amino acids. Trimming removed 1 base from V and 2 bases from J; junction bases left unmatched: 7. The CDR3 DNA is TGCGCCAGCAGCCAAGTGTTGACTAGCGCTACCTACGAGCAGTACTTC. This sequence encodes CASSQVLTSATYEQYF.

This clone was counted ten times or more. The rearrangement uses TRBV6-4 and TRBJ2-3; tentatively, D is TRBD1 (5 bases). V shed 3 bases and J shed 9 bases, with 13 bases lying between them. CDR3 length: 13 residues. Germline V gene lookup returns CDR1 MRHNA and CDR2 SNTAGT. The CDR3 coding sequence is TGTGCCAGCAGTGAAGTAGTACAGGACACGCAGTATTTT. Residues: CASSEVVQDTQYF.

This rearrangement joins TRBV7-6 to TRBJ1-1; the match to TRBD1 covers 7 bases. The CDR3 consists of 13 residues. V dropped 5 bases and J dropped 1; count of bases not matched to a gene: 1. Germline assignment: CDR1 SGHVS and CDR2 FNYEAQ. The CDR3 DNA is TGTGCCAGCAGCAGACAGGGGAACACTGAAGCTTTCTTT. It yields the protein CASSRQGNTEAFF.

The chain has TRBV6-4 and TRBJ2-1; D might be TRBD2 (5 bases). Germline V gene data show CDR1 as MRHNA and CDR2 as SNTAGT. The CDR3 contains 13 residues. Between the trimmed V and J ends, which lost 3 bases and 10 bases, there was a span of 13 bases. CDR3 nucleotides: TGTGCCAGCAGTGATTTCGAGGGATACGAGCAGTTCTTC. It encodes CASSDFEGYEQFF.

The chain has TRBV9 and TRBJ2-2; D is unclear. Germline values: CDR1 SGDLS, CDR2 YYNGEE. V was clipped by 0 bases and J by 2 bases, with 8 bases between them. The CDR3 consists of 15 residues. CDR3 residues: CASSVGQRNTGELFF. In DNA form, the CDR3 reads TGTGCCAGCAGCGTAGGCCAGAGAAACACCGGGGAGCTGTTTTTT.

In nucleotides, the CDR3 is TGTGCCAGCTCACCACAAACCTCGGGCACCGGGGAGCTGTTTTTT. It codes for CASSPQTSGTGELFF. This chain joins TRBV18 and TRBJ2-2; D ambiguous. Germline values: CDR1 KGHSH, CDR2 LQKENI. The length of the CDR3 is 15 residues. V shed 1 base and J shed 4 bases, with 10 bases lying between them.

The V and J genes are TRBV10-3 and TRBJ2-7, with 11 positions matching TRBD2. Germline V CDR1 and CDR2: ENHRY, SYGVKD. There are 14 residues in the CDR3. Trimming removed 9 bases from V and 3 bases from J; junction bases left unmatched: 7. Here the CDR3 DNA reads TGTGCCATGAACTCGGGACTAGCGGACTACGAGCAGTACTTC. It encodes CAMNSGLADYEQYF.